Presented here are 5 T cell receptor beta chains from one specimen sequenced in a study of CXCR3-negative and CXCR3-positive naive CD8 T cells. Carrying UMI labels, the TRB cDNA libraries were prepared through 5' RACE. TCRdb processed the 5' RACE reads again and assigns one entry to each CDR3 protein, with no DNA. This sample's table has tens of thousands of distinct CDR3 sequences. The sequenced material came from memory CD8+ T cells from blood. Receptors were obtained from a human donor in good health. Some clones in this sample may be carry-over from other donors' samples.

The CDR3 reads CASSKRRGTKRSYNEQFF. This chain joins TRBV21-1 and TRBJ2-1; as DNA is missing, the TRBD2 call by TCRdb cannot be tested. TRBV21-1 is a pseudogene locus. The CDR3 is made up of 18 amino acids.

This chain links TRBV7-2 with TRBJ2-7. Per germline, CDR1 SGHTA and CDR2 FQGNSA. The CDR3 is 13 residues long. CDR3: CASSISGAYEQYF.

The chain joins TRBV6-5 to TRBJ2-4; TCRdb gives TRBD2 as the D gene, but with no DNA this cannot be confirmed. This CDR3 has 17 residues. CDR1 is MNHEY, CDR2 SVGAGI, per germline. The CDR3 here is CASSLGLAGVGKNIQYF.

The CDR3 spells CASSSRTGPLEQYF. The chain carries TRBV6-6 and TRBJ2-7; lacking DNA, the TRBD2 call made by TCRdb goes unchecked. CDR3 length equals 14 residues. Per germline, CDR1 MNHNY and CDR2 SVGAGI (reference sequence).

V and J are TRBV14 and TRBJ2-7; with no DNA, the TCRdb D assignment of TRBD1 cannot be verified. The germline V gene has CDR1 SGHDN and CDR2 FVKESK. The CDR3 covers 16 residues. CDR3 residues: CASSPSGTAYYVEQYF.